The 25 T cell receptor beta chains presented below share a single source sample, sequenced in a study of radiotherapy plus CTLA-4 blockade in lung cancer. Only in-frame clones appear in the TCRdb table, and some are missing; sequencing was by immunoSEQ multiplex PCR. The profile shows 90,000 to 130,000 clones, more than 65% of them singletons. The material was peripheral blood, obtained from a patient treated with radiotherapy plus ipilimumab. The source of these receptors is a human donor with non-small cell lung cancer that progressed on radiotherapy plus ipilimumab. Some clones in this sample may be carry-over from other donors' samples.

The count of this clone is one. Other DNA sequences in this sample translate to the same CDR3. The V gene is TRBV6-6, the J gene TRBJ1-5; the match to TRBD1 covers 7 bases. With V trimmed by 6 bases and J by 2 bases, 4 bases remained unmatched. CDR3 length: 14 amino acids. The germline V gene has CDR1 MNHNY and CDR2 SVGAGI (reference sequence). Here the CDR3 DNA reads TGTGCCAGCAGAAGGACAGGAGGCAATCAGCCCCAGCATTTT. The encoded protein is CASRRTGGNQPQHF.

The rearrangement links TRBV5-1 to TRBJ2-1; the match to TRBD1 covers 9 bases. Germline-derived CDR1 and CDR2 are SGHRS and YFSETQ. CDR3 length: 16 residues. V was pared by 0 bases and J by 7 bases, with 8 bases of the junction left unmatched. This chain's CDR3 is CASSLGRTGAINEQFF. For the CDR3, the DNA is TGCGCCAGCAGCTTGGGCCGGACAGGGGCGATAAATGAGCAGTTCTTC.

The chain uses TRBV6-5 and TRBJ2-3; weak D call: TRBD2 (6 bases). The ends were cut back, 1 base at V and 0 bases at J, with 8 bases in the middle. Germline assignment: CDR1 MNHEY and CDR2 SVGAGI. This CDR3 has 15 residues. CDR3 coding DNA: TGTGCCAGCAGTTACTTGGCGGGGAGCACAGATACGCAGTATTTT. Translating it yields CASSYLAGSTDTQYF.

The chain combines TRBV10-3 with TRBJ1-1, with D maybe TRBD1 (6 bases). This CDR3 contains 14 residues. V was shortened by 6 bases and J by 3 bases, with 14 bases between the two germline ends. Germline V gives CDR1 ENHRY, CDR2 SYGVKD. The CDR3, as DNA: TGTGCCATCAGGAAAACAGGGACCGACACTGAAGCTTTCTTT. Translation: CAIRKTGTDTEAFF.

This chain uses TRBV4-3 with TRBJ2-7, with a tentative D call TRBD1 (6 bases). V dropped 0 bases and J dropped 2 bases, with 11 bases sitting between them. This CDR3 is 15 amino acids long. Germline V gene sequence: CDR1 LGHNA, CDR2 YSLEER. The CDR3 loop reads CASSQDVTGTYEQYF. Here the CDR3 DNA reads TGCGCCAGCAGCCAAGATGTTACAGGGACCTACGAGCAGTACTTC.

The chain recombines TRBV16 with TRBJ1-2; D gene unclear. The germline gives CDR1 KGHSY, CDR2 FQNENV. This CDR3 region has 13 residues. Trimming cost V 0 bases and J 4 bases, with 6 bases left between them. The CDR3 coding sequence is TGTGCCAGCAGCCAATCGGGCAGCTATGGCTACACCTTC. Translation: CASSQSGSYGYTF.

The V and J genes are TRBV6-6 and TRBJ1-5, with D possibly being TRBD1 (5 bases). V dropped 9 bases and J dropped 8 bases, with 14 bases sitting between them. There are 12 residues in the CDR3. Germline CDR1 reads MNHNY; CDR2 reads SVGAGI (reference sequence). The CDR3 protein is CASSRVWEPQHF. In DNA, the CDR3 is TGTGCCAGTAGCAGGGTTTGGGAGCCCCAGCATTTT.

The chain combines TRBV4-2 with TRBJ2-7; D is undetermined. There are 17 residues in the CDR3. Germline-derived CDR1 and CDR2 are LGHNA and YNFKEQ. V lost 0 bases and J 3 bases, leaving 18 bases between the germline ends. The CDR3 sequence: CASSQDPLFDSNYEQYF. The CDR3 coding sequence is TGTGCCAGCAGCCAAGACCCGCTATTTGACTCCAACTACGAGCAGTACTTC.

The V and J genes are TRBV20-1 and TRBJ2-7; D is unresolved. V shed 2 bases and J shed 4 bases, with 6 bases lying between them. CDR3 length: 11 amino acids. CDR1 DFQATT and CDR2 SNEGSKA come from the germline V gene (reference sequence). The CDR3 nucleotides are TGCAGTGCTAGATCCGGGTACGAGCAGTACTTC. This translates into CSARSGYEQYF.

The chain employs TRBV27 and TRBJ1-2, with D tentatively TRBD1 (5 bases). Per the germline V gene, CDR1 is MNHEY and CDR2 is SMNVEV (reference sequence). The CDR3 spans 13 residues. The V and J ends lost 4 bases and 4 bases respectively, with 10 bases between them. CDR3 in amino acids: CASSYLGRYGYTF. Written as DNA, the CDR3 is TGTGCCAGCAGTTACCTGGGGCGCTATGGCTACACCTTC.

As concerns this clone: One end of the junction varies from germline; a read error may be responsible. The genes are TRBV30 and TRBJ1-1, with D uncertain. Germline V gives CDR1 GTSNPN, CDR2 SVGIG (reference sequence). This CDR3 is built from 15 residues. The chain's CDR3 is CTWLPSVRVYTEAFF. CDR3 sequence (DNA): TGTACCTGGCTCCCGAGTGTTAGGGTCTACACTGAAGCTTTCTTT.

V is TRBV30 and J is TRBJ2-1, with a weak D call TRBD1 (5 bases). Germline V gene data show CDR1 as GTSNPN and CDR2 as SVGIG (reference sequence). Between the trimmed V and J ends, which lost 2 bases and 5 bases, there was a span of 13 bases. The CDR3 loop spans 14 amino acids. In DNA form, the CDR3 reads TGTGCCTGGAGTATCCGACAGTACCACAATGAGCAGTTCTTC. It yields the protein CAWSIRQYHNEQFF.

DNA for the CDR3: TGCGCCAGCAGCTTTTACGGATACACTGAAGCTTTCTTT. It encodes CASSFYGYTEAFF. The V gene is TRBV5-1, the J gene TRBJ1-1; D call uncertain. The CDR3 runs 13 residues. Trimming took off 2 bases at V and 3 bases at J, with 8 bases between the two ends. Germline V gives CDR1 SGHRS, CDR2 YFSETQ.

Notes on this clone: At one boundary the junction diverges from the germline segment, which might be a read error. This chain connects TRBV6-1 to TRBJ1-3, with a tentative D call TRBD1 (5 bases). The CDR3 length is 14 residues. Germline V gene sequence: CDR1 MNHNS, CDR2 SASEGT. The CDR3 spells CASSDEGTGSTIYF. The CDR3 DNA sequence: TGTGCCAGCAGTGATGAGGGGACGGGAAGCACCATATATTTT.

The chain carries TRBV7-3 and TRBJ2-5; 7 bases fit TRBD1. The CDR3 runs 16 residues. Germline loops: CDR1 SGHTA, CDR2 FQGTGA. Unmatched junction bases numbered 10, after V lost 1 base and J lost 5 bases. CDR3 loop: CASSLNPRQGLETQYF. Here the CDR3 DNA reads TGTGCCAGCAGCTTAAACCCCAGACAGGGATTGGAGACCCAGTACTTC.

The CDR3 region is CSVVRGPTEAFF. The CDR3 nucleotides read TGCAGCGTTGTTAGGGGACCGACTGAAGCTTTCTTT. The chain carries TRBV29-1 and TRBJ1-1; maybe TRBD1 (5 bases). Germline-derived CDR1 and CDR2 are SQVTM and ANQGSEA. The CDR3 contains 12 residues. Deletions cut 4 bases from V and 5 bases from J, with 11 bases between.

With respect to this clone: This same CDR3 is encoded by further DNA sequences in the sample. The chain recombines TRBV27 with TRBJ2-3, with unresolved D. The CDR3 consists of 12 residues. Germline values: CDR1 MNHEY, CDR2 SMNVEV (reference sequence). The V and J ends lost 2 bases and 3 bases respectively, with 3 bases between them. The CDR3 loop reads CASSLGTDTQYF. The CDR3, as DNA: TGTGCCAGCAGTTTAGGGACAGATACGCAGTATTTT.

This chain uses TRBV4-2 with TRBJ2-2, with 14 bases matching TRBD2. The germline V gene has CDR1 LGHNA and CDR2 YNFKEQ. This CDR3 has 17 amino acids. Trimming took 3 bases from V and 6 from J; bases not matched to a gene: 6. Here the CDR3 DNA reads TGTGCCAGCAGCCAGGGACTAGCGGGGGAGGCGGCCGGGGAGCTGTTTTTT. This gives the protein CASSQGLAGEAAGELFF.

The genes are TRBV10-3 and TRBJ1-6; maybe TRBD1 (6 bases). The CDR3 length is 13 residues. With 4 bases removed from V and 13 bases from J, the gap between germline ends came to 14 bases. The germline gives CDR1 ENHRY, CDR2 SYGVKD. The DNA of the CDR3 is TGTGCCATCAGTGGCGCAGGGGTTCGGCCCCTCCACTTT. It translates to CAISGAGVRPLHF.

The chain couples TRBV6-6 to TRBJ2-7; D is tentatively TRBD1 or TRBD2 (5 bases each). The CDR3 has 15 amino acids. The germline V and J ends were trimmed by 0 bases and 3 bases, with 12 bases remaining between them. CDR1 is MNHNY and CDR2 is SVGAGI in the germline V gene (reference sequence). CDR3 protein: CASSYSTGTYYEQYF. CDR3 in DNA: TGTGCCAGCAGTTACTCGACCGGGACCTACTACGAGCAGTACTTC.

CDR3 sequence: CASSPIGRHSYEQYF. The CDR3 region has the DNA TGTGCCAGCAGCCCCATAGGCCGCCACTCCTACGAGCAGTACTTC. The chain is built from TRBV7-8 and TRBJ2-7; D ambiguous. V lost 5 bases and J lost 0, with 14 bases in between. The CDR3 has 15 amino acids. From germline, CDR1 is SGHVS and CDR2 FQNEAQ.

The V and J genes are TRBV7-9 and TRBJ1-1, with TRBD1 identical over 7 bases. The junction had 5 bases not matched to a gene; V was cut back by 4 bases and J by 3 bases. The CDR3 extends over 14 amino acids. CDR1 and CDR2 from the germline V gene are SEHNR and FQNEAQ (reference sequence). The CDR3 reads CASSSTGSDTEAFF. Here the CDR3 DNA reads TGTGCCAGCAGCTCGACAGGGTCGGACACTGAAGCTTTCTTT. Supplemented by reference TRBV7-9 and TRBJ1-1, the full variable domain reads DTGVSQNPRHKITKRGQNVTFRCDPISEHNRLYWYRQTLGQGPEFLTYFQNEAQLEKSRLLSDRFSAERPKGSFSTLEIQRTEQGDSAMYLCASSSTGSDTEAFFGQGTRLTVV.

The chain carries TRBV7-9 and TRBJ1-4; 8 bases agree with TRBD1. V shed 5 bases, J shed 6 bases, and the junction held 5 bases outside the gene matches. CDR3 length equals 14 residues. Germline V gives CDR1 SEHNR, CDR2 FQNEAQ (reference sequence). The chain's CDR3 is CASSPRGLDEKLFF. The CDR3 DNA reads as TGTGCCAGCAGCCCCAGGGGGCTGGATGAAAAACTGTTTTTT.

This rearrangement joins TRBV11-3 to TRBJ2-7; TRBD1 matches 9 bases. CDR3 length: 15 amino acids. Germline CDR1 reads SGHNT; CDR2 reads YENEEA. V lost 5 bases to trimming and J lost 4 bases; unmatched junction nucleotides: 9. Here the CDR3 DNA reads TGTGCCAGCAGCCCTGGACAGGGGATTACGTACGAGCAGTACTTC. Translation: CASSPGQGITYEQYF.

In its sample, this clone ranks as medium-sized. CDR3: CASSLRGLNTGELFF. In nucleotides, the CDR3 is TGTGCCAGCAGCTTAAGGGGACTTAACACCGGGGAGCTGTTTTTT. J is TRBJ2-2 and V is TRBV7-3; D possibly corresponds to TRBD2 (6 bases). Germline CDR1 is SGHTA and CDR2 is FQGTGA. The CDR3 totals 15 residues. With 1 base removed from V and 2 bases from J, the gap between germline ends came to 8 bases.